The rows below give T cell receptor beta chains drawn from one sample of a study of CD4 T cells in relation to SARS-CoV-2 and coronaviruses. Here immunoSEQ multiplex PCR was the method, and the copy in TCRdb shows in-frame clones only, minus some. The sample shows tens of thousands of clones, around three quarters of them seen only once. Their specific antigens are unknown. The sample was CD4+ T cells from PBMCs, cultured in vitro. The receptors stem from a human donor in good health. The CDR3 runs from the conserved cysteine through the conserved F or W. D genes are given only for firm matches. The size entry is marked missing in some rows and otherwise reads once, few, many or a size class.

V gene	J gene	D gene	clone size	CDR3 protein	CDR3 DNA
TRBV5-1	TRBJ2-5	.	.	CASSVRRETQYF	TGCGCCAGCAGCGTACGCCGTGAGACCCAGTACTTC
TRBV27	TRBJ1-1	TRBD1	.	CASRLTGMNTEAFF	TGTGCCAGCAGGTTGACAGGGATGAACACTGAAGCTTTCTTT
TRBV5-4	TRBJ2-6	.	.	CASSLVRGSNVLTF	TGTGCCAGCAGCTTGGTAAGGGGGTCCAACGTCCTGACTTTC
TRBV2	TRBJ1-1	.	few	CASGVNRLNTEAFF	TGTGCCAGCGGAGTTAACAGATTGAACACTGAAGCTTTCTTT
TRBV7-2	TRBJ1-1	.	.	CASSWGRGNTEAFF	TGTGCCAGCAGCTGGGGACGAGGGAACACTGAAGCTTTCTTT
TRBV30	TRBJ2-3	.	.	CAWSVGGSTDTQYF	TGTGCCTGGAGTGTAGGGGGGAGCACAGATACGCAGTATTTT
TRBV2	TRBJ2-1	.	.	CASSGIRQGRWEQFF	TGTGCCAGCAGTGGAATTCGTCAGGGGCGGTGGGAGCAGTTCTTC
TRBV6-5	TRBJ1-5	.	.	CASLPTTGTQHF	TGTGCCAGCTTGCCTACGACAGGTACACAGCATTTT
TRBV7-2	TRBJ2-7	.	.	CASSLTGGGYEQYF	TGTGCCAGCAGCCTGACAGGAGGGGGCTACGAGCAGTACTTC
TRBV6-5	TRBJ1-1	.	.	CASTALGVGGTEAFF	TGTGCCAGCACGGCCCTCGGAGTGGGAGGCACTGAAGCTTTCTTT
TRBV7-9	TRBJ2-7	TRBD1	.	CASSTPDRTEQYF	TGTGCCAGCAGCACACCGGACAGGACTGAGCAGTACTTC
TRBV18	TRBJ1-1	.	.	CASSPVQNTEAFF	TGTGCCAGCTCACCTGTTCAGAACACTGAAGCTTTCTTT
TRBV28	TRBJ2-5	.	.	CASTLAGQETQYF	TGTGCCAGCACCTTAGCTGGCCAAGAGACCCAGTACTTC
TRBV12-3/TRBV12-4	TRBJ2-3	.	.	CASRVTDTQYF	TGTGCCAGCAGGGTAACAGATACGCAGTATTTT
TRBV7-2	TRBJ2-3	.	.	CASSFTDTQYF	TGTGCCAGCAGCTTCACAGATACGCAGTATTTT
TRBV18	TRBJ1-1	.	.	CASSPGGLNTEAFF	TGTGCCAGCTCACCAGGAGGGTTGAACACTGAAGCTTTCTTT
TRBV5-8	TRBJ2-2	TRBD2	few	CASKPLKGLGYTGELFF	TGTGCCAGCAAGCCCTTGAAGGGACTAGGGTACACCGGGGAGCTGTTTTTT
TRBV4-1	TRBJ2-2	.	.	CASSQGAGANTGELFF	TGCGCCAGCAGCCAAGGAGCGGGCGCGAACACCGGGGAGCTGTTTTTT
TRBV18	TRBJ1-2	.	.	CASGRGSDGDYGYTF	TGTGCCAGCGGGCGGGGATCGGACGGTGACTATGGCTACACCTTC
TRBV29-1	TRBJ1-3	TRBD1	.	CSVERQGPSSGNTIYF	TGCAGCGTTGAAAGACAGGGGCCGAGCTCTGGAAACACCATATATTTT
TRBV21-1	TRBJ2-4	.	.	CASSEPGAKNIQYF	TGTGCCAGCAGCGAACCCGGAGCCAAAAACATTCAGTACTTC
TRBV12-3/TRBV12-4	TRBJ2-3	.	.	CASSLAGTDTQYF	TGTGCCAGCAGTTTAGCTGGGACAGATACGCAGTATTTT
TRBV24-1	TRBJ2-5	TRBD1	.	CATSETGDRDGETQYF	TGTGCCACCAGTGAAACCGGGGACAGGGATGGCGAGACCCAGTACTTC
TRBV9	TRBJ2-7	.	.	CASSVEGRAYEQYF	TGTGCCAGCAGCGTAGAGGGAAGGGCTTACGAGCAGTACTTC
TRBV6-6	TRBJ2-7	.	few	CASSYAHGNEQYF	TGTGCCAGCAGTTACGCCCATGGTAACGAGCAGTACTTC
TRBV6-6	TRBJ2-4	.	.	CASSYPEMAKNIQYF	TGTGCCAGCAGTTACCCAGAAATGGCCAAAAACATTCAGTACTTC
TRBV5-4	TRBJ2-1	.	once	CASSSPGEAGYNEQFF	TGTGCCAGCAGCTCACCAGGGGAGGCCGGTTACAATGAGCAGTTCTTC
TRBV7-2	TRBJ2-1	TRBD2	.	CASSLSGGRSYNEQFF	TGTGCCAGCAGCTTGTCGGGAGGAAGGTCCTACAATGAGCAGTTCTTC
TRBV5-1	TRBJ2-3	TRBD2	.	CASSSGLAGVRTDTQYF	TGCGCCAGCAGCTCCGGACTAGCGGGGGTCCGCACAGATACGCAGTATTTT
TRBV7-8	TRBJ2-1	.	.	CASSFRLNSYNEQFF	TGTGCCAGCAGCTTCCGACTAAATTCCTACAATGAGCAGTTCTTC
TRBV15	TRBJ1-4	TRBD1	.	CATSRDSRQGYEKLFF	TGTGCCACCAGCAGAGATTCCAGACAGGGTTATGAAAAACTGTTTTTT
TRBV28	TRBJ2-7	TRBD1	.	CASTGQGTPSYEQYF	TGTGCCAGCACCGGACAGGGGACCCCCTCCTACGAGCAGTACTTC
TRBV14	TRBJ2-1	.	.	CASSQVDRVRGFLPNEQFF	TGTGCCAGCAGCCAAGTCGACAGGGTGCGGGGTTTTCTTCCCAATGAGCAGTTCTTC
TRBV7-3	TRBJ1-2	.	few	CASSSSGGIYGYTF	TGTGCCAGCAGCTCATCGGGAGGGATCTATGGCTACACCTTC
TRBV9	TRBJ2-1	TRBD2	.	CASSVVGRGGNEQFF	TGTGCCAGCAGCGTAGTGGGGCGGGGAGGGAATGAGCAGTTCTTC
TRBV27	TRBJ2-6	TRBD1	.	CASSLQTGGTGANVLTF	TGTGCCAGCAGTCTACAGACAGGGGGGACTGGGGCCAACGTCCTGACTTTC
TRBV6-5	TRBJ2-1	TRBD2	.	CASRTAGVGYNEQFF	TGTGCCAGCAGGACGGCGGGAGTAGGGTACAATGAGCAGTTCTTC
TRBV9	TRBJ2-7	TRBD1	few	CASSVGDRGYYEQYF	TGTGCCAGCAGCGTAGGGGACAGGGGATACTACGAGCAGTACTTC
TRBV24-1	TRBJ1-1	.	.	CATSDGTLNTEAFF	TGTGCCACCAGTGACGGAACACTGAACACTGAAGCTTTCTTT
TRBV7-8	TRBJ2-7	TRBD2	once	CASSPGLAGNPRSYEQYF	TGTGCCAGCAGTCCAGGACTAGCGGGAAACCCCCGCTCCTACGAGCAGTACTTC
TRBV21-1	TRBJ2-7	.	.	CASSKGSYEQYF	TGTGCCAGCAGCAAAGGCTCTTACGAGCAGTACTTC
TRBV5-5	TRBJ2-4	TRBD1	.	CASSLNRGLGAKNIQYF	TGTGCCAGCAGCTTAAACAGGGGGCTGGGAGCCAAAAACATTCAGTACTTC
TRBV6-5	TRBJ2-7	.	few	CASRRGSYEQYF	TGTGCCAGCAGGCGAGGCTCCTACGAGCAGTACTTC
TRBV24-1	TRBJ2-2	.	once	CATSRGRELFF	TGTGCCACCTCTCGGGGGCGGGAGCTGTTTTTT
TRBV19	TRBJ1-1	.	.	CASSIAGQNTEAFF	TGTGCCAGTAGTATTGCGGGACAGAACACTGAAGCTTTCTTT